A selection of T cell receptor beta chains follows, all from one sample in a study of blood T cell repertoires in COVID-19. The repertoire was sequenced with immunoSEQ multiplex PCR; TCRdb's copy has only in-frame clones and lacks some. The sample yields some 150,000 clones, about 86% seen once. Sequencing was carried out using peripheral blood. These receptors came from a woman in her sixties or seventies with acute or convalescent COVID-19. Both conserved end residues are part of each CDR3. A D gene is named only where the DNA matches it firmly. The listing skips clone size in some rows; elsewhere it reads once, few, many or a size class.

J gene | clone size | D gene | V gene | CDR3 DNA | CDR3 protein
TRBJ1-5 | . | . | TRBV6-1 | TGTGCCAGCAGTGAATTTAACAGCATAAATCAGCCCCAGCATTTT | CASSEFNSINQPQHF
TRBJ2-3 | few | TRBD2 | TRBV27 | TGTGCCAGCAGTCTGGAGCGGGGCGCGCAGTATTTT | CASSLERGAQYF
TRBJ2-5 | . | . | TRBV3-1/TRBV3-2 | TGTGCCAGCAGCCAAATAACTGAAGAGACCCAGTACTTC | CASSQITEETQYF
TRBJ2-6 | . | . | TRBV4-1 | TGCGCCAGCAGCCAAGTTGGGGGCGCTGTCTCTGGGGCCAACGTCCTGACTTTC | CASSQVGGAVSGANVLTF
TRBJ2-7 | . | TRBD1 | TRBV5-8 | TGTGCCAGCAGGTTACCCGGGACAGGGGCCTACGAGCAGTACTTC | CASRLPGTGAYEQYF
TRBJ1-5 | . | . | TRBV7-2 | TGTGCCAGCAGCTTCTCTGGGGCCTTCAATCAGCCCCAGCATTTT | CASSFSGAFNQPQHF
TRBJ1-6 | . | . | TRBV18 | TGTGCCAGCTTAACCTCAGAGGGTCATTCACCCCTCCACTTT | CASLTSEGHSPLHF
TRBJ2-1 | . | TRBD2 | TRBV18 | TGTGCCAGCTCACCTACTCTAGCGGGGGGCAACAATGAGCAGTTCTTC | CASSPTLAGGNNEQFF
TRBJ2-1 | . | . | TRBV7-2 | TGTGCCAGCAGCTTAGGCCAGGGCAGGCAGAATGAGCAGTTCTTC | CASSLGQGRQNEQFF
TRBJ1-5 | . | . | TRBV6-2/TRBV6-3 | TGTGCCAGCAGTTATGCGGGGGTACGGCAGCCCCAGCATTTT | CASSYAGVRQPQHF
TRBJ1-1 | . | . | TRBV7-2 | TGTGCCAGCAGCTTCTCCCCCGGGACTGAAGCTTTCTTT | CASSFSPGTEAFF
TRBJ1-5 | . | TRBD1 | TRBV19 | TGTGCCAGTAGTAGGGACAGGGACAATCAGCCCCAGCATTTT | CASSRDRDNQPQHF
TRBJ2-7 | . | TRBD1 | TRBV7-9 | TGTGCCAGCAGCTTACCCGGACAGGCATTTTTCTACGAGCAGTACTTC | CASSLPGQAFFYEQYF
TRBJ1-1 | . | TRBD1 | TRBV27 | TGTGCCAGCAGGACCGGGACAGGATTCTCTGAAGCTTTCTTT | CASRTGTGFSEAFF
TRBJ2-5 | . | TRBD2 | TRBV3-1/TRBV3-2 | TGTGCCAGCAGCCAAGATCTGGAGCGGGGGGGCCTAGAGACCCAGTACTTC | CASSQDLERGGLETQYF
TRBJ1-3 | . | TRBD1 | TRBV4-1 | TGCGCCAGCAGCAAACGGGACAGCCGGATCTCTGGAAACACCATATATTTT | CASSKRDSRISGNTIYF
TRBJ2-1 | . | TRBD1 | TRBV14 | TGTGCCAGCAGCCGGCGTGGAGACAGGGGGCGCGGTGAGCAGTTCTTC | CASSRRGDRGRGEQFF
TRBJ2-2 | . | . | TRBV3-1/TRBV3-2 | TGTGCCAGCAGCCGACTCGGGGAGCTGTTTTTT | CASSRLGELFF
TRBJ1-2 | . | TRBD1 | TRBV19 | TGTGCCAGTAGCCCATGGGGACAGCGAGCCTCTAACTATGGCTACACCTTC | CASSPWGQRASNYGYTF
TRBJ1-1 | . | . | TRBV9 | TGTGCCAGCAGCACACAGGTTAACACTGAAGCTTTCTTT | CASSTQVNTEAFF
TRBJ1-5 | . | . | TRBV23-1 | TGCGCAACGATGAGGGTCCTTGGGCATCCTTCCCCTTATAGCAATCAGCCCCAGCATTTT | CATMRVLGHPSPYSNQPQHF
TRBJ1-5 | . | TRBD1 | TRBV19 | TGTGCCAGTAGTATCAGACAGGGGGTAAGCAATCAGCCCCAGCATTTT | CASSIRQGVSNQPQHF
TRBJ1-1 | . | . | TRBV19 | TGTGCCAGTAGTACGGAGGTGAGGACTGAAGCTTTCTTT | CASSTEVRTEAFF
TRBJ1-2 | . | . | TRBV5-4 | TGTGCCAGCAGCTTGCCGGGTGGAAACTATGGCTACACCTTC | CASSLPGGNYGYTF
TRBJ2-7 | . | . | TRBV10-2 | TGCGCCAGCTTTAGAAGCCCCTACGAGCAGTACTTC | CASFRSPYEQYF
TRBJ2-7 | . | . | TRBV11-2 | TGTGCCAGCAGCGAGATAACAGGGAGTAGCTACGAGCAGTACTTC | CASSEITGSSYEQYF
TRBJ2-3 | . | TRBD2 | TRBV9 | TGTGCCAGCAGCGTAGGGCGGGGGAGCGGCACAGATACGCAGTATTTT | CASSVGRGSGTDTQYF
TRBJ2-2 | once | TRBD1 | TRBV5-1 | TGCGCCAGCAGCTCAGGGGGTGCGAACACCGGGGAGCTGTTTTTT | CASSSGGANTGELFF
TRBJ1-4 | once | . | TRBV28 | TGTGCCAGCAGTCAAACAGGAGATCATGAAAAACTGTTTTTT | CASSQTGDHEKLFF
TRBJ1-1 | . | . | TRBV3-1/TRBV3-2 | TGTGCCAGCAGCCAAGATGACGCGGGGAACACTGAAGCTTTCTTT | CASSQDDAGNTEAFF
TRBJ2-3 | . | . | TRBV5-1 | TGCGCCAGCAGCTTGGAGGGGATTCGTCCTCAGAACACAGATACGCAGTATTTT | CASSLEGIRPQNTDTQYF
TRBJ1-6 | . | TRBD1 | TRBV10-3 | TGTGCCATCAGTGAGTCTAGCGGGACAGGGGGATATTCACCCCTCCACTTT | CAISESSGTGGYSPLHF
TRBJ1-5 | . | . | TRBV10-3 | TGTGCCATCAGTGACCGGGAACCCGGCAATCAGCCCCAGCATTTT | CAISDREPGNQPQHF
TRBJ1-2 | . | . | TRBV7-3 | TGTGCCAGCAGCTTAAGGGGGCGGGTGACGGACTATGGCTACACCTTC | CASSLRGRVTDYGYTF
TRBJ1-2 | . | . | TRBV28 | TGTGCCAGCAGTTCCCCGGACAGTATGTACTATGGCTACACCTTC | CASSSPDSMYYGYTF
TRBJ2-2 | few | . | TRBV19 | TGTGCCAGTAGTATAGCTGGACAGAGGAACACCGGGGAGCTGTTTTTT | CASSIAGQRNTGELFF
TRBJ2-2 | . | . | TRBV4-3 | TGCGCCAGCAGCCCTCAGGGTGATGCGAACACCGGGGAGCTGTTTTTT | CASSPQGDANTGELFF
TRBJ2-5 | . | . | TRBV20-1 | TGCAGTGCTAGTCGGGGGGCCCCGGGAGAGACCCAGTACTTC | CSASRGAPGETQYF
TRBJ2-1 | . | . | TRBV21-1 | TGTGCCAGGGGACAGGGTAACCTTTTTTGTACTTTTAGCCCCGGCAATGAGCAGTTCTTC | CARGQGNLFCTFSPGNEQFF
TRBJ2-3 | . | TRBD2 | TRBV27 | TGTGCCAGCAGTTTCACAGCGGGGGGGCCATATACGCAGTATTTT | CASSFTAGGPYTQYF
TRBJ1-5 | once | . | TRBV6-2/TRBV6-3 | TGTGCCAGCAGTTACCTCGCGGGGCCAAATAGCAATCAGCCCCAGCATTTT | CASSYLAGPNSNQPQHF
TRBJ2-1 | once | TRBD1 | TRBV19 | TGTGCCAGTAGTATAGTAGGACAGGGGGCTCATGAGCAGTTCTTC | CASSIVGQGAHEQFF
TRBJ2-7 | . | TRBD2 | TRBV7-2 | TGTGCCAGCAGCCAAACATCAAGCGGGGGGGCCCTCGGTGAGCAGTACTTC | CASSQTSSGGALGEQYF
TRBJ1-5 | . | TRBD1 | TRBV19 | TGTGCCAGTAGTTGGGGGACAGGGAATCAGCCCCAGCATTTT | CASSWGTGNQPQHF
TRBJ1-5 | . | . | TRBV7-6 | TGTGCCACCTTTCAGACAGGCCCTGGGGGTCAGCCCCAGCATTTT | CATFQTGPGGQPQHF
TRBJ1-2 | . | . | TRBV9 | TGTGCCAGCAGCGGGCCTAGGGAGCACGTCTATGGCTACACCTTC | CASSGPREHVYGYTF
TRBJ2-2 | . | TRBD1 | TRBV19 | TGTGCCAGTAGTACACGACAGGGCGGAACCGGGGAGCTGTTTTTT | CASSTRQGGTGELFF
TRBJ2-2 | . | . | TRBV5-8 | TGTGCCAGCAGCTTCTCCGGGGAGCTGTTTTTT | CASSFSGELFF
TRBJ2-5 | once | TRBD2 | TRBV5-6 | TGTGCCAGCAGCTTGAGGACTAGCGGGGCAGAGACCCAGTACTTC | CASSLRTSGAETQYF
TRBJ2-2 | . | . | TRBV4-2 | TGTGCCAGCAGCCAGCAACCGACCAGGGGCACCGGGGAGCTGTTTTTT | CASSQQPTRGTGELFF
TRBJ2-1 | . | TRBD1 | TRBV28 | TGTGCCAGCAGTCCGAGGACAGGGGGCAATGAGCAGTTCTTC | CASSPRTGGNEQFF
TRBJ1-5 | . | TRBD1 | TRBV3-1/TRBV3-2 | TGTGCCCATGGGCACGGACAGGGATGTCAGCCCCAGCATTTT | CAHGHGQGCQPQHF
TRBJ1-5 | . | . | TRBV19 | TGTGCCAGAGAGGGTGGAGGGACTTATAGCAATCAGCCCCAGCATTTT | CAREGGGTYSNQPQHF